The 16 T cell receptor beta chains listed next were all sequenced from one sample in a study of radiotherapy plus CTLA-4 blockade in lung cancer. Measured with immunoSEQ multiplex PCR; TCRdb has only the in-frame clones, and not every one. The sample lists 120,000 or so clones; 65% to 85% were seen once. The material sequenced was peripheral blood, taken from a patient treated with radiotherapy plus ipilimumab. Receptors originate from a human donor with non-small cell lung cancer who had a partial response to radiotherapy plus ipilimumab.

J is TRBJ1-6 and V is TRBV19, with D hard to call. The ends were cut back, 2 bases at V and 6 bases at J, with 11 bases in the middle. The germline V gene has CDR1 LNHDA and CDR2 SQIVND (reference sequence). The CDR3 length is 15 residues. DNA of the CDR3: TGTGCCAGTAGTATAACGGCGGGAGGTAATTCACCCCTCCACTTT. Its protein is CASSITAGGNSPLHF.

J is TRBJ1-2 and V is TRBV28; tentatively, D is TRBD1 (6 bases). The CDR3 runs 16 residues. Germline V gene sequence: CDR1 MDHEN, CDR2 SYDVKM. V lost 4 bases and J lost 0, with 15 bases in between. CDR3 residues: CASSSTLQGANYGYTF. The CDR3 DNA reads as TGTGCCAGCAGTTCCACCCTACAGGGAGCTAACTATGGCTACACCTTC.

The gene calls are TRBV28 and TRBJ2-5, with 10 bases matching TRBD2. The V gene's germline CDR1 is MDHEN and CDR2 SYDVKM. J lost 5 bases, V lost 3 bases, and 9 bases had no gene match. This CDR3 is built from 16 residues. CDR3 in amino acids: CASSLGLAGAGETQYF. As DNA, the CDR3 is TGTGCCAGCAGTTTGGGGCTAGCGGGAGCAGGGGAGACCCAGTACTTC. Combining the CDR3 with reference TRBV28 and TRBJ2-5 gives the whole variable domain DVKVTQSSRYLVKRTGEKVFLECVQDMDHENMFWYRQDPGLGLRLIYFSYDVKMKEKGDIPEGYSVSREKKERFSLILESASTNQTSMYLCASSLGLAGAGETQYFGPGTRLLVL.

V usage is TRBV5-8 and J usage is TRBJ2-3, with a tentative D call TRBD2 (5 bases). This CDR3 is built from 17 residues. Germline CDR1 reads SGHTS; CDR2 reads YDEGEE. Deletions cut 0 bases from V and 1 base from J, with 15 bases between. CDR3 residues: CASSLEGGRAGTDTQYF. As DNA, the CDR3 is TGTGCCAGCAGCTTGGAAGGTGGGAGAGCGGGCACAGATACGCAGTATTTT. Using reference TRBV5-8 and TRBJ2-3 for the parts outside the CDR3, the full variable domain is EAGVTQSPTHLIKTRGQQATLRCSPISGHTSVYWYQQALGLGLQFLLWYDEGEERNRGNFPPRFSGRQFPNYSSELNVNALELEDSALYLCASSLEGGRAGTDTQYFGPGTRLTVL.

The chain employs TRBV30 and TRBJ2-2; TRBD2 might be the D (6 bases). The CDR3 has 16 amino acids. The V end lost 3 bases, the J end lost 6 bases, and 20 bases lay between the germline ends. Germline V lookup: CDR1 GTSNPN, CDR2 SVGIG (reference sequence). The CDR3 bases are TGTGCCTGGAGACGAGAGGGACTCAGCTTCGCCGGGGAGCTGTTTTTT. Residues: CAWRREGLSFAGELFF.

The chain employs TRBV29-1 and TRBJ2-7; D might be TRBD1 (5 bases). CDR1 SQVTM and CDR2 ANQGSEA come from the germline V gene. The CDR3 length is 16 residues. Trimming took 6 bases from V and 1 from J, leaving 22 bases between them. The CDR3: CSVVSKVQGGSYEQYF. The CDR3, as DNA: TGCAGCGTCGTATCAAAGGTCCAGGGTGGGTCCTACGAGCAGTACTTC.

The rearrangement uses TRBV14 and TRBJ2-2; 11 nucleotides match TRBD2. The CDR3 consists of 16 residues. V dropped 1 base and J dropped 5; count of bases not matched to a gene: 3. CDR1 and CDR2 from the germline V gene are SGHDN and FVKESK. The CDR3 region is CASSQVRTSGTGELFF. CDR3 sequence (DNA): TGTGCCAGCAGCCAAGTACGGACTAGCGGGACCGGGGAGCTGTTTTTT.

The rearrangement uses TRBV19 and TRBJ2-1; the match to TRBD2 covers 7 bases. With 2 bases clipped from V and 7 bases from J, the junction kept 8 bases outside the gene matches. The CDR3 is 15 amino acids. CDR1 LNHDA and CDR2 SQIVND come from the germline V gene (reference sequence). The CDR3 loop reads CASSILELASNEQFF. The CDR3 DNA is TGTGCCAGTAGTATACTCGAACTAGCGTCTAATGAGCAGTTCTTC.

V is TRBV18 and J is TRBJ1-5; no clear D. Trimming left V 2 bases short and J 7 bases short, with 9 bases between. This CDR3 comprises 13 residues. Germline-derived CDR1 and CDR2 are KGHSH and LQKENI. CDR3 residues: CASSPGSEQPQHF. For the CDR3, the DNA is TGTGCCAGCTCACCAGGATCGGAGCAGCCCCAGCATTTT.

CDR3 protein: CASSSRTGKYQETQYF. The CDR3 bases are TGTGCCAGTAGTTCTCGGACGGGAAAGTACCAAGAGACCCAGTACTTC. The chain recombines TRBV19 with TRBJ2-5; possible D gene TRBD2, 5 bases. Trimming took off 5 bases at V and 0 bases at J, with 16 bases between the two ends. The CDR3 is 16 residues long. Per germline, CDR1 LNHDA and CDR2 SQIVND (reference sequence).

On this clone itself: Other nucleotide sequences in the sample specify the same CDR3. V usage is TRBV18 and J usage is TRBJ1-2; D gene ambiguous. Germline CDR1 is KGHSH and CDR2 is LQKENI. V was shortened by 3 bases and J by 4 bases, with 6 bases between the two germline ends. The CDR3 loop spans 12 amino acids. CDR3 in amino acids: CASSPTGYGYTF. DNA of the CDR3: TGTGCCAGCTCACCGACGGGCTATGGCTACACCTTC.

CDR3: CASSYSIQGTGYTF. The CDR3 nucleotides are TGTGCCAGCAGTTACTCGATTCAGGGGACTGGCTACACCTTC. V is TRBV6-5 and J is TRBJ1-2, with a possible D match to TRBD1 (6 bases). The V end was cut by 0 bases, the J end by 7 bases, with 12 bases between. The length of the CDR3 is 14 residues. CDR1 is MNHEY and CDR2 is SVGAGI in the germline V gene.

This clone was recorded only once. The CDR3 loop reads CATASGSSDTGELFF. The CDR3 DNA reads TGCGCCACCGCAAGCGGGAGCTCGGACACCGGGGAGCTGTTTTTT. This chain uses TRBV5-1 with TRBJ2-2, with 8 bases fitting TRBD2. The germline CDR1 and CDR2 sequences are SGHRS and YFSETQ. This CDR3 has 15 amino acids. The ends lost 9 bases at V and 3 bases at J; junction bases unmatched: 10.

The chain combines TRBV6-1 with TRBJ1-5, with no clear D. Looked up from germline, CDR1 is MNHNS and CDR2 is SASEGT. There are 16 residues in the CDR3. Trimming took 4 bases from V and 0 from J, leaving 13 bases between them. This CDR3 is CASSGSETFSNQPQHF. In nucleotides, the CDR3 is TGTGCCAGCAGTGGGTCCGAGACATTTAGCAATCAGCCCCAGCATTTT.

This clone was picked up one time. The chain employs TRBV2 and TRBJ2-7; 7 bases agree with TRBD1. This CDR3 spans 14 amino acids. J lost 2 bases, V lost 6 bases, and 7 bases had no gene match. Germline V gene data show CDR1 as SNHLY and CDR2 as FYNNEI. The CDR3 loop reads CASSWDSSTYEQYF. The CDR3 DNA sequence: TGTGCCAGCAGCTGGGACAGTTCTACCTACGAGCAGTACTTC.

This clone has more than one count but fewer than ten. The V call is TRBV7-8, the J call TRBJ2-1; 10 bases match TRBD1. V trimming: 2 bases; J trimming: 2 bases; junction bases outside the gene matches: 3. Germline V gives CDR1 SGHVS, CDR2 FQNEAQ. CDR3 length equals 16 residues. CDR3: CASSLIGTGAYNEQFF. The DNA for the CDR3 is TGTGCCAGCAGCTTAATTGGGACAGGGGCCTACAATGAGCAGTTCTTC.